The next 11 T cell receptor beta chains were all read from a single sample in a study of cytomegalovirus exposure and HLA in healthy donors. Libraries were prepared by immunoSEQ multiplex PCR; TCRdb keeps only in-frame clonotypes and omits some of them. Of 250,000 or so clones detected, roughly nine tenths appear once; the ten largest clones hold 12%. Sequencing was done on a sample of PBMCs. The origin of the receptors is a man between 18 and 35 years old in good health and CMV-seropositive.

This chain joins TRBV5-1 and TRBJ1-1, with 9 bases aligning to TRBD1. The V gene end was trimmed by 3 bases and the J gene end by 1 base; junction bases not matched to a gene: 7. This CDR3 region has 16 residues. Germline assignment: CDR1 SGHRS and CDR2 YFSETQ. DNA of the CDR3: TGCGCCAGCAGCTACCGGACAGGGGCTACGAACACTGAAGCTTTCTTT. This sequence encodes CASSYRTGATNTEAFF.

Written as DNA, the CDR3 is TGTGCCAGCAGCTTGCACAGGGAGGTCCCTGAAGCTTTCTTT. This encodes CASSLHREVPEAFF. This chain uses TRBV13 with TRBJ1-1; a weak D match, TRBD1 (6 bases). Germline CDR1 PRHDT, CDR2 FYEKMQ (reference sequence). Trimming pared 3 bases from V and 6 bases from J, leaving 14 bases between. The CDR3 has 14 residues.

The chain couples TRBV28 to TRBJ1-4; D is uncertain. V dropped 4 bases and J dropped 5 bases, with 14 bases sitting between them. Germline lookup yields CDR1 MDHEN and CDR2 SYDVKM. The CDR3 contains 15 residues. For the CDR3, the DNA is TGTGCCAGCAGTTATCCAGGCCTGGTGAATGAAAAACTGTTTTTT. As protein: CASSYPGLVNEKLFF.

Of note for this clone: A read error may be the cause here, since a much bigger clone is one base away. The chain links TRBV7-2 to TRBJ1-1; the match to TRBD1 covers 10 bases. V lost 5 bases, J lost 4 bases, and 4 bases stayed unmatched. Germline values: CDR1 SGHTA, CDR2 FQGNSA. This CDR3 has 14 residues. This CDR3 is CASSRQGASTEAFF. The CDR3, as DNA: TGTGCCAGCAGCCGACAGGGGGCGAGCACTGAAGCTTTCTTT. Drawing the rest from reference TRBV7-2 and TRBJ1-1, the complete variable domain is GAGVSQSPSNKVTEKGKDVELRCDPISGHTALYWYRQSLGQGLEFLIYFQGNSAPDKSGLPSDRFSAERTGGSVSTLTIQRTQQEDSAVYLCASSRQGASTEAFFGQGTRLTVV.

This clone was recorded only once. The chain combines TRBV6-1 with TRBJ2-3; 7 nucleotides match TRBD2. The V gene's germline CDR1 is MNHNS and CDR2 SASEGT. Trimming removed 4 bases from V and 2 bases from J; junction bases left unmatched: 9. The CDR3 consists of 16 residues. The CDR3 DNA sequence: TGTGCCAGCAGTGGTGAGCGGGACCTCTACACAGATACGCAGTATTTT. The encoded protein is CASSGERDLYTDTQYF.

The chain carries TRBV28 and TRBJ2-6; D unresolved. The CDR3 spans 19 residues. Deletions cut 3 bases from V and 2 bases from J, with 20 bases between. Germline loops: CDR1 MDHEN, CDR2 SYDVKM. Here the CDR3 reads CASSFPAVGPEAGANVLTF. Written as DNA, the CDR3 is TGTGCCAGCAGTTTCCCCGCCGTCGGCCCTGAGGCTGGGGCCAACGTCCTGACTTTC.

With regard to this clone: Other DNA variants within this sample encode the same CDR3. This chain links TRBV7-9 with TRBJ2-1, with D tentatively TRBD1 (5 bases). Germline V CDR1 and CDR2: SEHNR, FQNEAQ (reference sequence). CDR3 length equals 12 residues. V lost 1 base and J lost 9, with 7 bases in between. For the CDR3, the DNA is TGTGCCAGCAGCTTAGTCCAGGGTGAGCAGTTCTTC. The encoded protein is CASSLVQGEQFF.

V gene TRBV29-1 combines with J gene TRBJ1-1; D is ambiguous. Trimming stripped 7 bases from V and 1 base from J, with 16 bases between. This CDR3 spans 14 amino acids. The germline gives CDR1 SQVTM, CDR2 ANQGSEA. This CDR3 reads CSAQDFSKNTEAFF. The CDR3 bases are TGCAGCGCCCAGGATTTCAGCAAGAACACTGAAGCTTTCTTT.

The chain combines TRBV5-1 with TRBJ2-3, with D maybe TRBD2 (5 bases). The V end was cut by 0 bases, the J end by 0 bases, with 17 bases between. This CDR3 has 18 residues. Germline assignment: CDR1 SGHRS and CDR2 YFSETQ. DNA for the CDR3: TGCGCCAGCAGCTTGGGAGGTGTCGTAGCGCCTAGCACAGATACGCAGTATTTT. This encodes CASSLGGVVAPSTDTQYF.

This clone was seen a few times. This rearrangement joins TRBV10-3 to TRBJ2-7; 9 nucleotides agree with TRBD2. This CDR3 has 18 residues. The V gene's germline CDR1 is ENHRY and CDR2 SYGVKD. V dropped 10 bases and J dropped 5; count of bases not matched to a gene: 24. The CDR3 bases are TGTGCCAGCACAGATGTGGGGGGGAGTAGCGGGAGTCGCCACGAGCAGTACTTC. As protein: CASTDVGGSSGSRHEQYF.

The V and J genes are TRBV29-1 and TRBJ2-5; D gene uncertain. Trimming pared 7 bases from V and 2 bases from J, leaving 11 bases between. The CDR3 is made up of 12 amino acids. Germline loops: CDR1 SQVTM, CDR2 ANQGSEA. The CDR3 DNA follows: TGCAGCGGCTTACCAGAGCAAGAGACCCAGTACTTC. Amino acids: CSGLPEQETQYF.